This passage covers 16 T cell receptor beta chains from one sample sequenced in a study of T cell clonotyping in hematopoietic cell transplantation. Time point of the sample: recipient sample about 28 days before transplant, after cytoreduction. Repertoires were generated with immunoSEQ multiplex PCR, while TCRdb's copy carries only in-frame clones and drops some. The table records approximately 39,000 clones, roughly 95% of them present only once. Sequencing used peripheral blood mononuclear cells, obtained before stem cell transplant. These receptors all stem from a man between 40 and 49 years old with chronic myeloid leukemia. Some clones in this sample may be carry-over from other donors' samples.

The rearrangement joins TRBV7-3 to TRBJ2-3; weak D call: TRBD1 (6 bases). Germline V gene sequence: CDR1 SGHTA, CDR2 FQGTGA. Deletions cut 2 bases from V and 6 bases from J, with 12 bases between. This CDR3 spans 14 amino acids. CDR3 region: CASSLQGSWDTQYF. The DNA of the CDR3 is TGTGCCAGCAGCTTACAGGGGTCATGGGATACGCAGTATTTT.

Only one count was recorded for this clone. CDR3 sequence: CASSQERGSVDYGYTF. CDR3 DNA: TGCGCCAGCAGCCAAGAGAGGGGCTCGGTGGACTATGGCTACACCTTC. The chain carries TRBV4-1 and TRBJ1-2; tentatively, D is TRBD1 (5 bases). Trimming left V 0 bases short and J 3 bases short, with 14 bases between. Germline values: CDR1 MGHRA, CDR2 YSYEKL. This CDR3 has 16 amino acids.

V gene TRBV28 combines with J gene TRBJ1-2; D may be TRBD1 (5 bases). The V end lost 2 bases, the J end lost 5 bases, and 9 bases lay between the germline ends. This CDR3 has 13 amino acids. Germline V gives CDR1 MDHEN, CDR2 SYDVKM. CDR3 coding DNA: TGTGCCAGCAGTTTAGATGGGACTTATGGCTACACCTTC. Protein sequence: CASSLDGTYGYTF.

The V and J genes are TRBV4-1 and TRBJ2-5; D is possibly TRBD2 (5 bases). This CDR3 comprises 15 residues. V was cut by 6 bases and J by 3 bases, with 17 bases left in between. Germline CDR1 reads MGHRA; CDR2 reads YSYEKL. The CDR3 region has the DNA TGCGCCAGCAGTCTAATAGCGTCGTACGAAGAGACCCAGTACTTC. Amino acid sequence: CASSLIASYEETQYF.

This rearrangement joins TRBV10-3 to TRBJ1-4, with 8 bases matching TRBD1. This CDR3 has 15 residues. Per the germline V gene, CDR1 is ENHRY and CDR2 is SYGVKD. V trimming: 2 bases; J trimming: 6 bases; junction bases outside the gene matches: 5. CDR3 amino acids: CAISEEDRGDEKLFF. The CDR3 nucleotides read TGTGCCATCAGTGAGGAAGACAGGGGTGATGAAAAACTGTTTTTT.

The chain joins TRBV11-3 to TRBJ2-5; the D gene is possibly TRBD1 (5 bases). The V end lost 5 bases, the J end lost 1 base, and 8 bases lay between the germline ends. Germline values: CDR1 SGHNT, CDR2 YENEEA. The CDR3 contains 13 residues. The CDR3 nucleotides read TGTGCCAGCAGCGGACAAACCCAAGAGACCCAGTACTTC. Encoded protein: CASSGQTQETQYF.

The chain is built from TRBV27 and TRBJ1-2, with D possibly being TRBD1 (6 bases). The V end lost 2 bases, the J end lost 6 bases, and 13 bases lay between the germline ends. CDR1 and CDR2 from the germline V gene are MNHEY and SMNVEV (reference sequence). The CDR3 contains 14 residues. CDR3 DNA: TGTGCCAGCAGTTTACGCAGGGGAGAGAATGGCTACACCTTC. Protein: CASSLRRGENGYTF.

The V gene is TRBV7-6, the J gene TRBJ2-7; the match to TRBD1 covers 7 bases. The CDR3 is 17 residues long. Looked up from germline, CDR1 is SGHVS and CDR2 is FNYEAQ. The J segment lost 5 bases and the V segment lost 1 base, leaving 14 bases of the junction unmatched. CDR3 coding DNA: TGTGCCAGCAGCTTAGATTCGAGGGCAGGGGGTAGCCACGAGCAGTACTTC. Translating it yields CASSLDSRAGGSHEQYF.

The chain has TRBV27 and TRBJ1-2; D remains ambiguous. CDR1 is MNHEY and CDR2 is SMNVEV in the germline V gene (reference sequence). V gave up 1 base and J gave up 4 bases, with 19 bases separating them. CDR3 length: 17 amino acids. CDR3 sequence: CASSLYSRREGSYGYTF. The DNA for the CDR3 is TGTGCCAGCAGTTTATATTCACGGCGCGAAGGGAGCTATGGCTACACCTTC.

This clone was observed once. The V and J genes are TRBV11-1 and TRBJ2-7; a possible D gene is TRBD2 (5 bases). Trimming stripped 4 bases from V and 6 bases from J, with 13 bases between. Germline CDR1 SGHAT, CDR2 FQDESV (reference sequence). CDR3 size: 13 residues. This CDR3 is CASSSGRGFEQYF. Here the CDR3 DNA reads TGTGCCAGCAGCTCAGGACGGGGATTCGAGCAGTACTTC.

With regard to this clone: The sample has other DNA sequences that encode this CDR3 too. The chain has TRBV19 and TRBJ2-3; D perhaps matches TRBD2 (6 bases). V lost 1 base, J lost 4 bases, and 6 bases lay in between. The CDR3 sequence is 13 residues long. Per the germline V gene, CDR1 is LNHDA and CDR2 is SQIVND (reference sequence). The CDR3 DNA sequence: TGTGCCAGTAGTATAGGCGGGGCAGATACGCAGTATTTT. Translated: CASSIGGADTQYF.

The chain couples TRBV19 to TRBJ2-7; 7 bases fit TRBD2. Germline-derived CDR1 and CDR2 are LNHDA and SQIVND (reference sequence). The V and J ends lost 1 base and 3 bases, in that order; junction bases with no gene match: 6. The CDR3 is 15 amino acids. The CDR3 sequence is CASSIAGGLHYEQYF. Written as DNA, the CDR3 is TGTGCCAGTAGTATAGCGGGGGGACTCCACTACGAGCAGTACTTC.

The chain carries TRBV4-2 and TRBJ1-5, with no clear D. V lost 4 bases and J lost 7, with 11 bases in between. Germline V CDR1 and CDR2: LGHNA, YNFKEQ. This CDR3 is built from 13 residues. The CDR3 loop reads CASSLADGQPQHF. CDR3 nucleotides: TGTGCCAGCAGCCTGGCGGACGGACAGCCCCAGCATTTT.

This chain joins TRBV30 and TRBJ2-7, with D perhaps matching TRBD1 or TRBD2 (5 bases each). This CDR3 is 14 amino acids long. In germline, CDR1 is GTSNPN, CDR2 SVGIG (reference sequence). V dropped 2 bases and J dropped 3 bases, with 14 bases sitting between them. The CDR3 bases are TGTGCCTGGAGTTCACCGGGACGGCGCTACGAGCAGTACTTC. It codes for CAWSSPGRRYEQYF.

The chain is built from TRBV29-1 and TRBJ1-1; D is undetermined. Between the trimmed V and J ends, which lost 1 base and 1 base, there was a span of 10 bases. Germline V lookup: CDR1 SQVTM, CDR2 ANQGSEA. CDR3 size: 14 residues. CDR3 amino acids: CSVEVGQWNTEAFF. The CDR3 nucleotides are TGCAGCGTTGAAGTAGGGCAGTGGAACACTGAAGCTTTCTTT.

This chain uses TRBV10-3 with TRBJ1-5, with TRBD1 matching over 8 bases. CDR3 length: 15 residues. The germline gives CDR1 ENHRY, CDR2 SYGVKD. With V trimmed by 6 bases and J by 0 bases, 4 bases remained unmatched. This CDR3 reads CAIRKDRDSNQPQHF. The DNA for the CDR3 is TGTGCCATCAGAAAGGACAGGGATAGCAATCAGCCCCAGCATTTT.